The 29 T cell receptor beta chains below were found in one sample sequenced in a study of tumor-infiltrating lymphocytes in primary liver carcinoma. A primer in the constant region served to generate TCR beta cDNA from around 500 ng of total RNA. Libraries of TCR beta came from three nested multiplex PCR rounds with slightly modified ARM-PCR. Each of the first two PCR rounds ran 9 to 11 cycles with TRBV1-TRBV30 forward and C-beta reverse primers. MiXCR was run by TCRdb on the multiplex PCR reads, yielding one entry per CDR3 protein. This table holds some 190,000 distinct CDR3 sequences, around four fifths found once. Co-extracting RNA and DNA was done with 20-30 mg of unsorted bulk tissue as input. Sequencing was done on a sample of tumor tissue from primary liver carcinoma. Receptors were obtained from a man aged 40-49 years with primary liver carcinoma and hepatitis B virus infection.

Of note for this clonotype: One junction end does not reproduce the germline sequence, and a read error may be involved. J is TRBJ2-7 and V is TRBV4-3; 7 bases line up with TRBD1. Looked up from germline, CDR1 is LGHNA and CDR2 is YSLEER. CDR3 length: 16 residues. The CDR3 region has the DNA TGCGCCAGCAGCCAATCCGGGACAGTGGAATCCTACAAGCAGTACTTC. Translation gives CASSQSGTVESYKQYF.

Points on this clonotype: An end of the junction differs from the germline gene, which may be a read error. The chain recombines TRBV29-1 with TRBJ1-5; D gene ambiguous. The CDR3 length is 12 residues. Germline values: CDR1 SQVTM, CDR2 ANQGSEA. The chain's CDR3 is CSVGGDNQTQHF. The CDR3 DNA is TGCAGCGTTGGGGGAGACAATCAGACCCAGCATTTT.

The chain couples TRBV29-1 to TRBJ1-2, with D possibly matching TRBD1 (6 bases). CDR1 is SQVTM and CDR2 is ANQGSEA in the germline V gene. This CDR3 is 14 amino acids long. Here the CDR3 reads CIVKYGQSIYGYTF. The CDR3 nucleotides read TGCATCGTCAAGTATGGACAGTCGATTTATGGCTACACCTTC.

V gene TRBV6-2 or TRBV6-3 combines with J gene TRBJ1-5, with TRBD1 as a possible D gene (5 bases). Gene TRBJ2-3 matches the end of the DNA better, so the J call may be wrong. Germline lookup yields CDR1 MNHEY and CDR2 SVGEGT. The CDR3 runs 13 residues. CDR3 nucleotide sequence: TGTGCCAGCAGTTACGACAGCTATCATCGCCAGTATTTT. Translating it yields CASSYDSYHRQYF.

Comments on this clonotype: At one end, the junction sequence differs from germline, possibly due to a read error. The CDR3 DNA reads as TGTGTCAGCATGGGGAAGCGATTCTACGAGCAGTACTTC. As protein: CVSMGKRFYEQYF. The gene calls are TRBV11-1 and TRBJ2-7, with D unclear. This CDR3 has 13 residues. Germline-derived CDR1 and CDR2 are SGHAT and FQDESV (reference sequence).

This sequence joins TRBV29-1 and TRBJ2-4; D ambiguous. This CDR3 has 13 amino acids. CDR1 is SQVTM, CDR2 ANQGSEA, per germline. The DNA for the CDR3 is TGCAGAATTGAAGAACCCGGTCGTAACATTCAGTACTTC. Translated, it gives CRIEEPGRNIQYF.

As to this clonotype: Being one base from a much bigger clone, this may be a read error. V and J are TRBV28 and TRBJ2-5, with a possible D match to TRBD1 (6 bases). Deletions cut 7 bases from V and 5 bases from J, with 17 bases between. The CDR3 is made up of 14 amino acids. Germline V gives CDR1 MDHEN, CDR2 SYDVKM. The CDR3 DNA is TGTGCCAGCAACGTAGGGGGTTTTGAGGAGACCCAGTACTTC. Amino acids: CASNVGGFEETQYF. The whole variable domain, remainder taken from reference TRBV28 and TRBJ2-5, is DVKVTQSSRYLVKRTGEKVFLECVQDMDHENMFWYRQDPGLGLRLIYFSYDVKMKEKGDIPEGYSVSREKKERFSLILESASTNQTSMYLCASNVGGFEETQYFGPGTRLLVL.

Remarks on this clonotype: Lacking the conserved final phenylalanine or tryptophan, this CDR3 likely reflects a read error. This chain links TRBV4-3 with TRBJ2-7; weak D call: TRBD2 (6 bases). The CDR3 consists of 13 residues. Trimming took off 4 bases at V and 9 bases at J, with 16 bases between the two ends. The germline gives CDR1 LGHNA, CDR2 YSLEER. CDR3 DNA sequence: TGCGCCAGCAGCCTACCGGGAGAGTCCGGGCAGTACATC. This encodes CASSLPGESGQYI.

Of note for this clonotype: At one end the junction does not follow the germline gene, possibly because of a read error. The chain recombines TRBV5-6 with TRBJ2-7, with no clear D. The germline gives CDR1 SGHDT, CDR2 YYEEEE. This CDR3 contains 14 residues. CDR3 sequence reads: CASSLDLSSCEQYF. The CDR3 coding sequence is TGTGCCAGCAGCCTGGACCTAAGCTCCTGCGAGCAGTACTTC.

The chain has TRBV6-1 and TRBJ2-7, with TRBD1 matching over 7 bases. Looked up from germline, CDR1 is MNHNS and CDR2 is SASEGT. J gave up 4 bases and V 7 bases, and 16 bases lay outside the gene matches. The length of the CDR3 is 16 residues. CDR3 sequence reads: CASIPQPDQGDYEQYF. The DNA of the CDR3 is TGTGCCAGCATCCCCCAACCGGATCAGGGGGATTACGAGCAGTACTTC.

Regarding this clonotype: The junction departs from the called germline gene at one end, perhaps through a read error. The V and J genes are TRBV11-2 and TRBJ2-1; D not resolved. Looked up from germline, CDR1 is SGHAT and CDR2 is FQNNGV. The CDR3 contains 13 residues. The CDR3 loop is CASSSEKYNEQLF. The CDR3 region has the DNA TGCGCCAGCAGCTCAGAAAAATACAATGAGCAGTTATTC.

Turning to this clonotype: The conserved closing phenylalanine or tryptophan is absent in this CDR3, likely reflecting a read error. The chain carries TRBV11-2 and TRBJ2-7; 9 bases map to TRBD1. The CDR3 length is 15 residues. CDR1 SGHAT and CDR2 FQNNGV come from the germline V gene. DNA of the CDR3: TGTGCAAGCAGCTTACGATGGACAGGGGAAAACGTGCAGTACCTC. Encoded protein: CASSLRWTGENVQYL.

The chain's CDR3 is CANTYVTAEAFF. DNA for the CDR3: TGTGCCAACACGTATGTGACGGCTGAAGCTTTCTTT. The genes are TRBV12-3 or TRBV12-4 and TRBJ1-1; D is unresolved. The CDR3 totals 12 residues. Trimming pared 10 bases from V and 6 bases from J, leaving 15 bases between.

As regards this clonotype: A much larger clone is a single base away; this may be a read error. The chain combines TRBV2 with TRBJ2-6; no firm D call. V was clipped by 7 bases and J by 2 bases, with 9 bases between them. CDR1 SNHLY and CDR2 FYNNEI come from the germline V gene. This CDR3 has 14 amino acids. In nucleotides, the CDR3 is TGTGCCAGCACCGGCACAACTGGGGCCAACGTCCTGACTTTC. It encodes CASTGTTGANVLTF.

The table lists this clonotype with a count of one. V gene TRBV2 combines with J gene TRBJ2-7; D might be TRBD1 (5 bases). Germline-derived CDR1 and CDR2 are SNHLY and FYNNEI. The CDR3 runs to 12 residues. CDR3 nucleotide sequence: TGTGAGAGTAGTGTCCAGGGCCGCGAGCAGTACTTC. It codes for CESSVQGREQYF.

The chain joins TRBV11-2 to TRBJ2-5, with 8 positions matching TRBD2. Germline lookup yields CDR1 SGHAT and CDR2 FQNNGV. The CDR3 extends over 14 amino acids. CDR3 coding DNA: TGTACCATCGGCTTCAGCGGGGGACAAGAGACCCAGTACTTC. Encoded protein: CTIGFSGGQETQYF.

The chain carries TRBV5-4 and TRBJ2-7; the match to TRBD1 covers 8 bases. Germline V lookup: CDR1 SGHNT, CDR2 YYREEE (reference sequence). This CDR3 comprises 13 residues. V was pared by 8 bases and J by 0 bases, with 4 bases of the junction left unmatched. CDR3 in DNA: TGTGCCAGTAGAGGACAGGGCTCCTACGAGCAGTACTTC. Translating gives CASRGQGSYEQYF.

This clonotype has a count of ten or more. The chain is built from TRBV28 and TRBJ2-1; D remains ambiguous. The V end was cut by 2 bases, the J end by 7 bases, with 9 bases between. The CDR3 is 13 residues long. The germline V gene encodes CDR1 MDHEN and CDR2 SYDVKM. CDR3: CASSLSPFNEQFF. CDR3 DNA: TGTGCCAGCAGTTTAAGTCCATTTAATGAGCAGTTCTTC.

The rearrangement uses TRBV29-1 and TRBJ2-1, with 10 bases identical to TRBD2. Trimming at V came to 8 bases and at J to 9 bases, leaving 16 bases not matched to a gene. This CDR3 spans 15 amino acids. Germline-derived CDR1 and CDR2 are SQVTM and ANQGSEA. CDR3 DNA sequence: TGCAGCATTGGCCTTCTAGCGGGGGTGACCGTTGAGCAGTTCTTC. Protein product: CSIGLLAGVTVEQFF.

This clonotype was counted at least ten times. The chain has TRBV12-3 or TRBV12-4 and TRBJ2-1; D gene ambiguous. There are 12 residues in the CDR3. V dropped 6 bases and J dropped 7 bases, with 10 bases sitting between them. Here the CDR3 reads CASSPLGNEQFF. CDR3 nucleotides: TGTGCCAGCAGCCCTCTTGGGAATGAGCAGTTCTTC.

V is TRBV28 and J is TRBJ1-6; D perhaps matches TRBD1 (6 bases). Trimming cost V 10 bases and J 9 bases, with 25 bases left between them. There are 16 residues in the CDR3. CDR1 MDHEN and CDR2 SYDVKM come from the germline V gene. CDR3 in amino acids: CAISAPVQGRASPLHF. For the CDR3, the DNA is TGTGCCATTAGTGCCCCGGTGCAGGGGAGAGCTTCACCCCTCCACTTT.

Concerning this clonotype: Since a much larger clone is just one base distant, this may be a read error. J is TRBJ1-5 and V is TRBV5-1, with TRBD1 matching 9 bases. Germline CDR1 reads SGHRS; CDR2 reads YFSETQ. The CDR3 runs to 15 residues. The CDR3 region is CVSSLTTGGNQPQHF. The CDR3 DNA reads as TGCGTCAGCAGCTTAACGACAGGGGGGAATCAGCCCCAGCATTTT.

As regards this clonotype: As the CDR3 is not closed by the conserved phenylalanine or tryptophan, this likely results from a read error. The rearrangement uses TRBV4-3 and TRBJ2-5; unclear D gene. This CDR3 is built from 14 residues. CDR1 is LGHNA and CDR2 is YSLEER in the germline V gene. CDR3 region: CTSSQEEYLETQYL. The CDR3 nucleotides read TGCACCAGCAGTCAAGAGGAGTACTTGGAGACCCAGTACCTC.

The V gene is TRBV29-1, the J gene TRBJ2-7; TRBD2 might be the D (6 bases). Germline V gene data show CDR1 as SQVTM and CDR2 as ANQGSEA. This CDR3 is built from 15 residues. Here the CDR3 DNA reads TGCAGTGCTGAAGATCCGCGGGGCCCCTGGAGGGAGCAGTACTTC. It yields the protein CSAEDPRGPWREQYF.

Worth noting for this clonotype: A read error may produce the germline difference seen at one junction end. This chain joins TRBV5-6 and TRBJ2-3, with TRBD1 as a possible D gene (6 bases). CDR3 length: 14 residues. CDR1 and CDR2 from the germline V gene are SGHDT and YYEEEE. The CDR3 bases are TGTGCCAGCAGCTTGACTGACAGGACAGATATGCAGTATTTT. Its protein is CASSLTDRTDMQYF.

The chain joins TRBV10-1 to TRBJ2-1, with D possibly being TRBD1 (6 bases). The germline CDR1 and CDR2 sequences are WNHNN and SYGVQD (reference sequence). Trimming pared 3 bases from V and 7 bases from J, leaving 16 bases between. This CDR3 is built from 15 residues. This CDR3 reads CASSDQIRGANEQFF. DNA of the CDR3: TGCGCCAGCAGTGACCAGATCAGGGGTGCAAATGAGCAGTTCTTC.

The table lists this clonotype with a count of one. Sequence at one end of the junction differs from germline and may be a read error. The chain links TRBV29-1 to TRBJ2-1; 8 positions match TRBD2. This CDR3 region has 15 residues. In germline, CDR1 is SQVTM, CDR2 ANQGSEA. CDR3 nucleotides: TGCAGCGTTGGACTAACGGGAGGGTTCTACAATGAGCAGTCATTC. Encoded protein: CSVGLTGGFYNEQSF.

Notes on this clonotype: Since the CDR3 does not end with the conserved phenylalanine or tryptophan, this likely comes from a read error. The V call is TRBV29-1, the J call TRBJ2-1; D is uncertain. Germline loops: CDR1 SQVTM, CDR2 ANQGSEA. The CDR3 is 14 residues long. Here the CDR3 DNA reads TGCAGCGTTGTATCACAGTCGAACTACAATGGGCAGTTCTTA. It encodes CSVVSQSNYNGQFL.

The rearrangement uses TRBV19 and TRBJ1-1; 9 nucleotides agree with TRBD1. CDR3 length: 17 amino acids. Per the germline V gene, CDR1 is LNHDA and CDR2 is SQIVND (reference sequence). V trimming: 8 bases; J trimming: 0 bases; junction bases outside the gene matches: 13. Written as DNA, the CDR3 is TGTGCCAGTCGCATCCGGGGACAGGGTGATCTGAACACTGAAGCTTTCTTT. Translating it yields CASRIRGQGDLNTEAFF.